This TCR beta chain stems from a study of technical replicates of blood from a handful of donors. Germline V lookup: CDR1 SSHAT, CDR2 FNYEAQ (reference sequence). This CDR3 has 13 residues. The ends were cut back, 2 bases at V and 6 bases at J, with 11 bases in the middle. Libraries were prepared by immunoSEQ multiplex PCR; TCRdb keeps only in-frame clonotypes and omits some of them. The table includes about 81,000 clones, 75% to 90% detected once. Source material: PBMCs. The sequence came from a human donor in good health. Some clones in this sample may be carry-over from other donors' samples. This chain connects TRBV7-7 to TRBJ2-7, with a tentative D call TRBD1 (6 bases). The CDR3 coding sequence is TGTGCCAGCAGCTTAAGCCAGGGGAGCGAGCAGTACTTC. Its translation: CASSLSQGSEQYF.